This T cell receptor (beta chain) was documented in a study of T cell changes during pregnancy in multiple sclerosis. Clones were read by immunoSEQ multiplex PCR, and TCRdb kept only the in-frame ones, dropping some. This sample has about 99,000 clones; almost 95% occur once, and the top ten carry about 0.88%. The V gene lost 4 bases and the J gene lost 0 bases, with 16 bases spanning the gap. Looked up from germline, CDR1 is SGDLS and CDR2 is YYNGEE. This CDR3 is built from 16 residues. Sequences were derived from peripheral blood, sampled after pregnancy. The TCR sequence derives from a female donor with multiple sclerosis, enrolled in a pregnancy study. The chain recombines TRBV9 with TRBJ1-2; perhaps TRBD1 as D (6 bases). CDR3 sequence (DNA): TGTGCCAGCAGCCTGGGGGACAAGAGAACTAACTATGGCTACACCTTC. It encodes CASSLGDKRTNYGYTF.